This TCR beta chain derives from a study of cytomegalovirus exposure and HLA in healthy donors. Study at large: In a later analysis, it was reported that the 110 or so validation repertoires had been produced on the same platform as the roughly 700 repertoires belonging to the first cohort.

Produced via immunoSEQ multiplex PCR; TCRdb's table is partial and in-frame only. The data contain 180,000 or so clones, 86% of them singletons. J lost 5 bases, V lost 5 bases, and 5 bases had no gene match. Per germline, CDR1 SGHNT and CDR2 YENEEA. The CDR3 extends over 14 amino acids. The chain recombines TRBV11-3 with TRBJ2-1, with 8 bases matching TRBD1. Sequences were obtained from PBMCs. The origin of this receptor is a man younger than 30 in good health and CMV-seropositive. The CDR3 DNA is TGTGCCAGCAGCAATATACAGGGGGACAATGAGCAGTTCTTC. Encoded protein: CASSNIQGDNEQFF.